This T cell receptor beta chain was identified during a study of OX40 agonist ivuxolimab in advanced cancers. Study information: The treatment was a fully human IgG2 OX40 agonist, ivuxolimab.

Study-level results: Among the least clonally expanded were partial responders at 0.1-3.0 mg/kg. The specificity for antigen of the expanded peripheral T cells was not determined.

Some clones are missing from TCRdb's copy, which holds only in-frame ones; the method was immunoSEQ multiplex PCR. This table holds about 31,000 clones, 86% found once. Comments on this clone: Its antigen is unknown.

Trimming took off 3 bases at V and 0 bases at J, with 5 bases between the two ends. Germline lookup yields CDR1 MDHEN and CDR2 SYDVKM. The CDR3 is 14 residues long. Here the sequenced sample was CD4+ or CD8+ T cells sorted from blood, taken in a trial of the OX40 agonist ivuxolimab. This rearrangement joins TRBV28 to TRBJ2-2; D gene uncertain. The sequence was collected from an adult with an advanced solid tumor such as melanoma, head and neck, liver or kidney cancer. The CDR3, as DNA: TGTGCCAGCAGTTTTGTAGCGAACACCGGGGAGCTGTTTTTT. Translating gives CASSFVANTGELFF.